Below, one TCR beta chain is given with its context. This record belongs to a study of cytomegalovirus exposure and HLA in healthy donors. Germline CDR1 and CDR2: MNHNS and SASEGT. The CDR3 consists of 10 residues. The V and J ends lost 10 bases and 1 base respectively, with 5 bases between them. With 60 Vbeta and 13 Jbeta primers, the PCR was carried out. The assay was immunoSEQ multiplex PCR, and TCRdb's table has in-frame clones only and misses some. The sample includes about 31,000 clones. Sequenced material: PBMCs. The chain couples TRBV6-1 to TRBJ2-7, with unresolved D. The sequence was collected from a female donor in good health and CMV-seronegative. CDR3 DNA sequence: TGTGCCACCCTTTCCTACGAGCAGTACTTC. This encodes CATLSYEQYF.